One sample yielded the 12 T cell receptor beta chains listed below, sequenced in a study of tumor and adjacent non-tumor tissue in lung cancer. RNA was extracted from bulk tissue without any cell sorting. This non-tumor lung sample came from over 3 cm beyond the tumor edge. Three rounds of nested PCR, following a modified ARM-PCR protocol, produced the TCRbeta library. TCRdb re-derived calls from the multiplex PCR reads in MiXCR, one entry per CDR3 protein. In the table there are 75,000 to 80,000 distinct CDR3 sequences, approximately 82% of which are singletons. Specimen: distant non-tumor lung tissue. The receptors were sampled from an older man with non-small cell lung cancer.

On this clonotype itself: The junction departs from the called germline gene at one end, perhaps through a read error. V is TRBV11-2 and J is TRBJ2-2, with D perhaps being TRBD1 or TRBD2 (5 bases each). Germline V gene lookup returns CDR1 SGHAT and CDR2 FQNNGV. The CDR3 has 16 residues. The CDR3 spells CASSLVSTGFAGEPFF. CDR3 DNA: TGTGCCAGCAGCTTAGTGAGCACAGGCTTTGCCGGGGAGCCGTTTTTT.

Concerning this clonotype: This may come from a read error, since a much larger clone is one base off. This rearrangement joins TRBV11-3 to TRBJ1-2; 7 nucleotides align to TRBD1. V gave up 2 bases and J gave up 9 bases; unmatched junction bases: 12. This CDR3 spans 15 amino acids. CDR1 SGHNT and CDR2 YENEEA come from the germline V gene. CDR3 protein: CASSLIKGAESCYTF. Written as DNA, the CDR3 is TGTGCCAGCAGCTTAATTAAGGGGGCTGAGAGTTGCTACACCTTC. Together with reference TRBV11-3 and TRBJ1-2, the CDR3 gives the full variable domain: EAGVVQSPRYKIIEKKQPVAFWCNPISGHNTLYWYLQNLGQGPELLIRYENEEAVDDSQLPKDRFSAERLKGVDSTLKIQPAELGDSAVYLCASSLIKGAESCYTFGSGTRLTVV.

V gene TRBV11-3 combines with J gene TRBJ1-1, with D maybe TRBD1 (5 bases). Germline V CDR1 and CDR2: SGHNT, YENEEA. The CDR3 has 15 residues. The V end lost 2 bases, the J end lost 6 bases, and 16 bases lay between the germline ends. This CDR3 reads CASSLSQGGYAEAFF. The DNA of the CDR3 is TGTGCCAGCAGCTTAAGCCAGGGAGGATATGCTGAAGCTTTCTTT. Together with reference TRBV11-3 and TRBJ1-1, the CDR3 gives the full variable domain: EAGVVQSPRYKIIEKKQPVAFWCNPISGHNTLYWYLQNLGQGPELLIRYENEEAVDDSQLPKDRFSAERLKGVDSTLKIQPAELGDSAVYLCASSLSQGGYAEAFFGQGTRLTVV.

About this clonotype itself: The CDR3 ends on some other residue instead of the conserved phenylalanine or tryptophan, so this is likely a read error. The gene calls are TRBV4-1 and TRBJ1-5; tentative D call: TRBD1 (6 bases). The germline V gene encodes CDR1 MGHRA and CDR2 YSYEKL. V was cut by 1 base and J by 9 bases, with 10 bases left in between. CDR3 length equals 13 residues. CDR3 region: CASSQVDRRPQHY. DNA for the CDR3: TGCGCCAGCAGCCAAGTGGACAGACGGCCCCAGCATTAT.

Remarks on this clonotype: Germline and junction disagree at one end, which may indicate a read error. The V and J genes are TRBV4-3 and TRBJ2-1; 8 bases map to TRBD2. CDR1 is LGHNA and CDR2 is YSLEER in the germline V gene. The CDR3 consists of 17 residues. The CDR3 sequence is CASSQDLLAGGLNEQIF. DNA for the CDR3: TGCGCCAGCAGCCAAGATCTTCTTGCGGGAGGTCTAAATGAGCAGATCTTC.

The chain combines TRBV11-2 with TRBJ2-5, with TRBD2 as a possible D gene (5 bases). Germline CDR1 reads SGHAT; CDR2 reads FQNNGV. The V and J ends lost 1 base and 2 bases respectively, with 17 bases between them. The CDR3 is 17 amino acids. As DNA, the CDR3 is TGTGCCAGCAGCTTAGCATTAGCGTGGGGTACTCAAGAGACCCAGTACTTC. Amino acids: CASSLALAWGTQETQYF.

This clonotype appeared a few times. The germline gene is not matched at one end of the junction; a read error may be the cause. The chain couples TRBV12-3 or TRBV12-4 to TRBJ2-5; tentative D call: TRBD1 (7 bases). The CDR3 consists of 16 residues. The CDR3 is CASSLGGTEFQETQHF. The CDR3 DNA reads as TGTGCCAGCAGTTTGGGCGGGACAGAATTCCAAGAGACCCAGCACTTC.

In this sample, this clonotype turned up a few times. The V and J genes are TRBV2 and TRBJ2-7; D tentatively fits TRBD1 or TRBD2 (6 bases each). Trimming left V 6 bases short and J 7 bases short, with 19 bases between. The germline CDR1 and CDR2 sequences are SNHLY and FYNNEI. The CDR3 covers 14 residues. CDR3 coding DNA: TGTGCCAGCAGCATCCTCTCGGGGGCTGGGGAGCAGTACTTC. It encodes CASSILSGAGEQYF.

To note about this clonotype: One junction end does not reproduce the germline sequence, and a read error may be involved. The chain recombines TRBV10-2 with TRBJ1-5, with D perhaps matching TRBD1 (6 bases). The CDR3 sequence is 15 residues long. Per germline, CDR1 WSHSY and CDR2 SAAADI. The CDR3 sequence is CTSNESDRRNQPQHF. CDR3 in DNA: TGCACCAGTAATGAGTCTGACAGGCGGAATCAGCCCCAGCATTTT.

The gene calls are TRBV12-3 or TRBV12-4 and TRBJ2-7, with D possibly being TRBD2 (6 bases). V was cut by 9 bases and J by 3 bases, with 18 bases left in between. This CDR3 contains 14 residues. CDR3 residues: CASTFGGSLYEQYF. The DNA of the CDR3 is TGTGCCAGTACTTTTGGGGGGTCTCTCTACGAGCAGTACTTC.

Details on this clonotype: A much bigger clone sits one base away, suggesting this may be a read error. The chain joins TRBV12-3 or TRBV12-4 to TRBJ2-1; 7 bases match TRBD2. This CDR3 is built from 15 residues. The CDR3 nucleotides are TGTGCCAGCAGTTTCCCTCAGCGGGACCACAATGAGCAGATCTTC. Amino acids: CASSFPQRDHNEQIF.

There are a few counts of this clonotype. The germline gene is not matched at one end of the junction; a read error may be the cause. V is TRBV11-2 and J is TRBJ2-3; TRBD1 is a possible D gene (5 bases). The CDR3 contains 14 residues. Germline values: CDR1 SGHAT, CDR2 FQNNGV. CDR3 nucleotides: TGTGCAAGCAGCTCGACAGTGGGCTCGAATACGCAGTATTTT. This gives the protein CASSSTVGSNTQYF.